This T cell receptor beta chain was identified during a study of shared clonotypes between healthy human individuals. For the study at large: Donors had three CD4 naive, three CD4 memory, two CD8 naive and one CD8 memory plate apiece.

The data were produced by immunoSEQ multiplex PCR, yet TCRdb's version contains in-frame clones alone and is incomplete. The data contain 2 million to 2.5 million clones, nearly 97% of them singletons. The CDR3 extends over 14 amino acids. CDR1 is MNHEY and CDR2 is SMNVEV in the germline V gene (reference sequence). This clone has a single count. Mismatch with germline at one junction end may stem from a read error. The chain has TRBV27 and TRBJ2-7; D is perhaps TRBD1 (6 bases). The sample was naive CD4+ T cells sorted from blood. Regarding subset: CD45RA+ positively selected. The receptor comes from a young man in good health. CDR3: CASTRTVTSSEQYF. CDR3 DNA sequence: TGTGCCAGCACCCGGACAGTAACTTCCTCCGAGCAGTACTTC.